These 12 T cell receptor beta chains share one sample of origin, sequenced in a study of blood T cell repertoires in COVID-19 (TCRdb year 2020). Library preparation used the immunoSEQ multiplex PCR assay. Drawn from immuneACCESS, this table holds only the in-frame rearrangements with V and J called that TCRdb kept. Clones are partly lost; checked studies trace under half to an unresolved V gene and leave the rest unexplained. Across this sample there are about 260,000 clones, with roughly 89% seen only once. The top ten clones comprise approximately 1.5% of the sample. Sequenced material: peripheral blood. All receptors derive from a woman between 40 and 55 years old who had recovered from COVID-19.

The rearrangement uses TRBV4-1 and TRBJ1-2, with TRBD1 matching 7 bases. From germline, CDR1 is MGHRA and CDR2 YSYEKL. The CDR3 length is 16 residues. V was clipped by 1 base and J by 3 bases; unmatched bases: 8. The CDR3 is CASSQATGRLYYGYTF. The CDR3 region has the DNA TGCGCCAGCAGCCAAGCGACAGGGAGACTGTACTATGGCTACACCTTC.

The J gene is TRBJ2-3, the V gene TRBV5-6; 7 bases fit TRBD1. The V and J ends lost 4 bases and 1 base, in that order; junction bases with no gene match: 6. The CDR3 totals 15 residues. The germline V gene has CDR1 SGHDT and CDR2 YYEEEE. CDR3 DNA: TGTGCCAGCAGCACAAGACAGGGTGGCACAGATACGCAGTATTTT. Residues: CASSTRQGGTDTQYF.

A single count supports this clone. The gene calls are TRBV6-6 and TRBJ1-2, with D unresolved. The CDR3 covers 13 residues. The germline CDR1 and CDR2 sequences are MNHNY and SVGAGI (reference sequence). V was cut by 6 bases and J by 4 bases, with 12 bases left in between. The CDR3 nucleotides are TGTGCCAGCAGCCCATCGGCGGGCTATGGCTACACCTTC. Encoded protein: CASSPSAGYGYTF.

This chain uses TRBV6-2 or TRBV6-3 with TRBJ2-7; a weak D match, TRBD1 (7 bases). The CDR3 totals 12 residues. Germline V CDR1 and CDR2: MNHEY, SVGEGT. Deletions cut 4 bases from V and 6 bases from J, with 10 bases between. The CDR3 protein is CASSFQGGEQYF. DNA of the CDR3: TGTGCCAGCAGTTTCCAGGGGGGCGAGCAGTACTTC.

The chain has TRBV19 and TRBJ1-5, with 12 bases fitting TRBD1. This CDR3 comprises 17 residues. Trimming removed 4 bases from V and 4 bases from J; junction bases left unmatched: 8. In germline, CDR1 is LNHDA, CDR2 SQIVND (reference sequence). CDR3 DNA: TGTGCCAGTAGTAGGTCAGCGGGACAGGGGGCGAATCAGCCCCAGCATTTT. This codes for CASSRSAGQGANQPQHF.

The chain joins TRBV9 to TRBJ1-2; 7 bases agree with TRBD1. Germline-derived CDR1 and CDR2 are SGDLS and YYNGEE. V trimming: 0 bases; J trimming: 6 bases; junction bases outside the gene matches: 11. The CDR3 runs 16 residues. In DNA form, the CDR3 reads TGTGCCAGCAGCGTAGAGGCGTCAGGGGGTTTTCATGGCTACACCTTC. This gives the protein CASSVEASGGFHGYTF.

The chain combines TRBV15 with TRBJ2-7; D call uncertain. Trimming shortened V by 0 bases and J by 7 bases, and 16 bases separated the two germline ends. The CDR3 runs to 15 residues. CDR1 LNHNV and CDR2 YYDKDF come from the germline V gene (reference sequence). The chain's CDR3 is CATSRDPRLILEQYF. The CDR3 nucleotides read TGTGCCACCAGCAGAGATCCCAGGTTAATACTGGAGCAGTACTTC.

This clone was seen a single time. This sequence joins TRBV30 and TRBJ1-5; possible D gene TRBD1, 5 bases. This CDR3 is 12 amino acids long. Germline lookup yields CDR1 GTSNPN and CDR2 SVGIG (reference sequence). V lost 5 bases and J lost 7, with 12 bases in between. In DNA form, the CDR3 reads TGTGCCTGGGACCGGGGGGACCAGCCCCAGCATTTT. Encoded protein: CAWDRGDQPQHF.

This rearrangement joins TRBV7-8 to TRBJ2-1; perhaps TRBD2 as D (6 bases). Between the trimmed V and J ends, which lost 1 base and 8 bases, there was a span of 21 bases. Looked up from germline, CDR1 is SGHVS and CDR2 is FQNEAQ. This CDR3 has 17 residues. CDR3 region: CASSLGIAGPQGDEQFF. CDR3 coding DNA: TGTGCCAGCAGCTTAGGCATTGCGGGACCCCAAGGAGATGAGCAGTTCTTC.

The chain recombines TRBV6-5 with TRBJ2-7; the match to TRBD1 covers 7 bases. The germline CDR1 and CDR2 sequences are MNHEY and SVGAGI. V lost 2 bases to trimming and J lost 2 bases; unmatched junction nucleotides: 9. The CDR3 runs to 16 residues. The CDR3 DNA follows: TGTGCCAGCAGTTACCAGAGCGGACAGGCCACCTACGAGCAGTACTTC. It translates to CASSYQSGQATYEQYF.

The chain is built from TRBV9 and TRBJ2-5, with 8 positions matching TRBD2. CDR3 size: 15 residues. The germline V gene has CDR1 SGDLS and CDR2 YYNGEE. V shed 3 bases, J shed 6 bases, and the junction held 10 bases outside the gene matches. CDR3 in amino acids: CASSETLGGGKTQYF. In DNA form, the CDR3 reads TGTGCCAGCAGCGAGACCCTAGGCGGGGGGAAGACCCAGTACTTC.

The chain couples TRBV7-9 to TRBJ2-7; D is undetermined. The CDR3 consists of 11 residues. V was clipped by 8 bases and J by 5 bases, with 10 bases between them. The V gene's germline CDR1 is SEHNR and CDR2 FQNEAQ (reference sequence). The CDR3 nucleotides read TGTGCCAGCCAGGCAAGGCACGAGCAGTACTTC. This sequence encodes CASQARHEQYF.